The 19 T cell receptor beta chains below come from one sample, sequenced in a study of T-cell reconstitution after alpha-beta-depleted transplantation in children. Preparation of the TCRbeta library used unique molecular identifiers. Using its own MiXCR run on the PCR reads, TCRdb lists one record per CDR3 protein. The repertoire holds some 530,000 distinct CDR3 sequences, approximately 13% seen once, with 4.5% to 6% in the top ten. The input for sequencing was PBMCs from the stem cell graft donor, taken from the stem cell graft. The receptors come from a human donor who donated a stem cell graft to a child with combined immunodeficiency.

The chain joins TRBV24-1 to TRBJ2-2, with 7 bases lining up with TRBD2. Trimming removed 0 bases from V and 1 base from J; junction bases left unmatched: 4. The CDR3 has 17 amino acids. Germline V gene data show CDR1 as KGHDR and CDR2 as SFDVKD. The CDR3 DNA reads as TGTGCCACCAGTGATTTGTCGGGGGGAGAGAACACCGGGGAGCTGTTTTTT. Amino acids: CATSDLSGGENTGELFF.

V and J are TRBV30 and TRBJ2-1, with D perhaps being TRBD1 or TRBD2 (5 bases each). Per the germline V gene, CDR1 is GTSNPN and CDR2 is SVGIG (reference sequence). The ends were cut back, 2 bases at V and 5 bases at J, with 10 bases in the middle. The CDR3 extends over 13 amino acids. CDR3 sequence (DNA): TGTGCCTGGAGTCGGGGACCCAACAATGAGCAGTTCTTC. It yields the protein CAWSRGPNNEQFF.

CDR3 loop: CASTLAGGTGIYEQYF. In DNA form, the CDR3 reads TGTGCCAGCACCCTAGCAGGGGGGACAGGGATCTACGAGCAGTACTTC. The chain carries TRBV12-3 or TRBV12-4 and TRBJ2-7; 9 bases line up with TRBD1. The CDR3 runs to 16 residues. Trimming took 7 bases from V and 3 from J; bases not matched to a gene: 13.

The chain employs TRBV14 and TRBJ2-3; the D gene could be TRBD1 or TRBD2 (5 bases each). From germline, CDR1 is SGHDN and CDR2 FVKESK. The CDR3 consists of 15 residues. V was cut by 8 bases and J by 2 bases, with 17 bases left in between. As DNA, the CDR3 is TGTGCCAGCGGATCGGGACGGTACCTCACAGATACGCAGTATTTT. This sequence encodes CASGSGRYLTDTQYF.

This clonotype has ten or more counts. This chain connects TRBV19 to TRBJ2-3; 8 bases agree with TRBD1. J gave up 4 bases and V 4 bases, and 1 base lay outside the gene matches. CDR1 and CDR2 from the germline V gene are LNHDA and SQIVND (reference sequence). CDR3 size: 13 residues. The CDR3 sequence is CASSTTGADTQYF. The CDR3 DNA follows: TGTGCCAGTAGTACGACAGGGGCAGATACGCAGTATTTT. The complete variable domain, with remaining parts taken from reference TRBV19 and TRBJ2-3, reads DGGITQSPKYLFRKEGQNVTLSCEQNLNHDAMYWYRQDPGQGLRLIYYSQIVNDFQKGDIAEGYSVSREKKESFPLTVTSAQKNPTAFYLCASSTTGADTQYFGPGTRLTVL.

This clonotype was picked up a small number of times. CDR3 amino acids: CASSLVGGASEQFF. The DNA for the CDR3 is TGTGCCAGCAGTTTAGTCGGGGGGGCGTCTGAGCAGTTCTTC. V is TRBV12-3 or TRBV12-4 and J is TRBJ2-1; 8 positions match TRBD2. J was trimmed by 9 bases and V by 1 base; bases with no gene match: 5. CDR3 length equals 14 residues.

The CDR3 spells CATSRDSGQETQYF. CDR3 coding DNA: TGTGCCACCAGCCGGGACAGCGGACAAGAGACCCAGTACTTC. The chain links TRBV15 to TRBJ2-5; 7 positions match TRBD1. This CDR3 contains 14 residues. The trim removed 5 bases at V and 2 bases at J, leaving 5 bases unmatched. The germline gives CDR1 LNHNV, CDR2 YYDKDF (reference sequence).

This clonotype was observed a few times. V usage is TRBV6-1 and J usage is TRBJ2-7; TRBD2 might be the D (6 bases). This CDR3 has 13 residues. CDR1 and CDR2 from the germline V gene are MNHNS and SASEGT. V was pared by 5 bases and J by 4 bases, with 12 bases between. The CDR3 nucleotides are TGTGCCAGCAGTCGGGACTTTGGGTACGAGCAGTACTTC. Protein: CASSRDFGYEQYF.

This clonotype came up a few times. J is TRBJ2-2 and V is TRBV9; 7 nucleotides agree with TRBD2. The CDR3 has 17 residues. From germline, CDR1 is SGDLS and CDR2 YYNGEE. Unmatched junction bases numbered 13, after V lost 3 bases and J lost 5 bases. The CDR3: CASSAFVTSAQTGELFF. DNA for the CDR3: TGTGCCAGCAGCGCATTTGTAACTAGCGCACAAACCGGGGAGCTGTTTTTT.

V usage is TRBV12-3 or TRBV12-4 and J usage is TRBJ2-5; TRBD2 aligns across 8 bases. With V trimmed by 3 bases and J by 2 bases, 5 bases remained unmatched. The CDR3 runs 15 residues. The CDR3 reads CASSLGGLGQETQYF. CDR3 coding DNA: TGTGCCAGCAGTTTGGGGGGACTAGGACAAGAGACCCAGTACTTC.

The genes are TRBV9 and TRBJ2-7; perhaps TRBD2 as D (5 bases). From germline, CDR1 is SGDLS and CDR2 YYNGEE. The ends were cut back, 0 bases at V and 2 bases at J, with 15 bases in the middle. The CDR3 has 16 residues. Written as DNA, the CDR3 is TGTGCCAGCAGCGTAGATGAGACGGGGTTCACCTACGAGCAGTACTTC. Translating it yields CASSVDETGFTYEQYF.

The table lists this clonotype with a few counts. The J gene is TRBJ2-1, the V gene TRBV2, with TRBD2 identical over 7 bases. The CDR3 is 15 residues long. From germline, CDR1 is SNHLY and CDR2 FYNNEI. V lost 1 base, J lost 6 bases, and 6 bases stayed unmatched. CDR3 coding DNA: TGTGCCAGCAGTGAAGTTGTGGGAGGGAGCAATGAGCAGTTCTTC. Its translation is CASSEVVGGSNEQFF.

The genes are TRBV20-1 and TRBJ2-3; 11 bases align to TRBD2. The CDR3 sequence is 18 residues long. Per the germline V gene, CDR1 is DFQATT and CDR2 is SNEGSKA (reference sequence). Trimming at V came to 6 bases and at J to 1 base, leaving 15 bases not matched to a gene. The CDR3 coding sequence is TGCAGTGCCACCGAAGCACTAGCGGGAGTAGGAGGCACAGATACGCAGTATTTT. Protein: CSATEALAGVGGTDTQYF.

The J gene is TRBJ2-5, the V gene TRBV5-1; tentative D call: TRBD1 (5 bases). Germline CDR1 SGHRS, CDR2 YFSETQ. The V gene lost 4 bases and the J gene lost 4 bases, with 17 bases spanning the gap. The CDR3 length is 15 residues. CDR3 nucleotides: TGCGCCAGCAGCCCCCTGGACACTGCCCGAGAGACCCAGTACTTC. It yields the protein CASSPLDTARETQYF.

The table lists this clonotype with many counts. V gene TRBV7-2 combines with J gene TRBJ2-7, with D possibly matching TRBD1 (6 bases). The CDR3 length is 14 residues. Germline V gives CDR1 SGHTA, CDR2 FQGNSA. V was trimmed by 3 bases and J by 0 bases, leaving 9 bases between them. This CDR3 reads CASSFYRVSYEQYF. CDR3 nucleotides: TGTGCCAGCAGCTTTTACAGGGTCTCCTACGAGCAGTACTTC.

The gene calls are TRBV2 and TRBJ2-1; 11 bases are shared with TRBD2. This CDR3 spans 16 amino acids. V dropped 7 bases and J dropped 6; count of bases not matched to a gene: 11. Germline loops: CDR1 SNHLY, CDR2 FYNNEI. CDR3 bases: TGTGCCAGCACTGTTAGCGGGGGGGCCGGTGGCAATGAGCAGTTCTTC. Protein product: CASTVSGGAGGNEQFF.

This clonotype was seen a handful of times. The V gene is TRBV28, the J gene TRBJ2-7, with 10 bases lining up with TRBD2. The V gene's germline CDR1 is MDHEN and CDR2 SYDVKM. V was clipped by 5 bases and J by 2 bases; unmatched bases: 18. The CDR3 runs to 19 residues. The CDR3 loop is CASSPWEYSGTSETYEQYF. The CDR3 nucleotides are TGTGCCAGCAGTCCCTGGGAATACTCCGGGACTAGCGAAACCTACGAGCAGTACTTC.

This clonotype was seen more than once but under ten times. The gene calls are TRBV6-2 or TRBV6-3 and TRBJ2-7; the D is unclear. V lost 1 base, J lost 3 bases, and 4 bases lay in between. This CDR3 has 12 residues. Per germline, CDR1 MNHEY and CDR2 SVGEGT. The CDR3 sequence is CASSYFNYEQYF. Written as DNA, the CDR3 is TGTGCCAGCAGTTACTTCAACTACGAGCAGTACTTC.

The chain carries TRBV9 and TRBJ1-3, with D possibly matching TRBD1 (5 bases). This CDR3 comprises 19 residues. The germline V and J ends were trimmed by 4 bases and 1 base, with 24 bases remaining between them. Germline V gene data show CDR1 as SGDLS and CDR2 as YYNGEE. The DNA of the CDR3 is TGTGCCAGCAGCACCCAGAGAGGGAGGGACTCGTGGTCTGGAAACACCATATATTTT. Translated: CASSTQRGRDSWSGNTIYF. The full variable domain, in which reference TRBV9 and TRBJ1-3 provide the parts outside the CDR3, is DSGVTQTPKHLITATGQRVTLRCSPRSGDLSVYWYQQSLDQGLQFLIQYYNGEERAKGNILERFSAQQFPDLHSELNLSSLELGDSALYFCASSTQRGRDSWSGNTIYFGEGSWLTVV.